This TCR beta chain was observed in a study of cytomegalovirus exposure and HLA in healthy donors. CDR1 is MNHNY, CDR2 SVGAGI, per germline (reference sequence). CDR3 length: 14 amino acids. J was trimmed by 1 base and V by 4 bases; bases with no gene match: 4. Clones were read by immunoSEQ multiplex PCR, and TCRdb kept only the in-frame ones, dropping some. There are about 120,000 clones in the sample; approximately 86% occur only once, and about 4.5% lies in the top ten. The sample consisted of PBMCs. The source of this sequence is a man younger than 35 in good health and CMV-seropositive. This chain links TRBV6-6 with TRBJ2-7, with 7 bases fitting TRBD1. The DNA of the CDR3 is TGTGCCAGCAGTTTGGGCAGGGGGTCCTACGAGCAGTACTTC. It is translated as CASSLGRGSYEQYF.